This TCR beta chain was recorded in a study of identical twins. Study-level results: Invariant MAIT and iNKT cells could partly confound zero-insertion analyses. The study reached conclusions through statistical analysis that was cross-sectional, not following the same donors.

A word on this clonotype: Its antigen remains unidentified.

The CDR3 covers 17 residues. Trimming cost V 3 bases and J 0 bases, with 12 bases left between them. Donors were all healthy Caucasians. A universal primer site was incorporated via template switching, and the cDNA contained unique molecular identifiers. Each CDR3 protein is one row after TCRdb ran MiXCR on the 5' RACE reads. The table includes about 890,000 distinct CDR3 sequences, 9% to 15% detected once. This same sample was also taken into another study, of yellow fever vaccine responses in identical twins.

The genes are TRBV12-3 or TRBV12-4 and TRBJ2-6; D unresolved. This TCR was recovered from a woman between 18 and 30 years old in good health. Sequenced: PBMCs. The CDR3 DNA reads TGTGCCAGCAGTTTTGTAGCCGGTAGCTCTGGGGCCAACGTCCTGACTTTC. This codes for CASSFVAGSSGANVLTF.